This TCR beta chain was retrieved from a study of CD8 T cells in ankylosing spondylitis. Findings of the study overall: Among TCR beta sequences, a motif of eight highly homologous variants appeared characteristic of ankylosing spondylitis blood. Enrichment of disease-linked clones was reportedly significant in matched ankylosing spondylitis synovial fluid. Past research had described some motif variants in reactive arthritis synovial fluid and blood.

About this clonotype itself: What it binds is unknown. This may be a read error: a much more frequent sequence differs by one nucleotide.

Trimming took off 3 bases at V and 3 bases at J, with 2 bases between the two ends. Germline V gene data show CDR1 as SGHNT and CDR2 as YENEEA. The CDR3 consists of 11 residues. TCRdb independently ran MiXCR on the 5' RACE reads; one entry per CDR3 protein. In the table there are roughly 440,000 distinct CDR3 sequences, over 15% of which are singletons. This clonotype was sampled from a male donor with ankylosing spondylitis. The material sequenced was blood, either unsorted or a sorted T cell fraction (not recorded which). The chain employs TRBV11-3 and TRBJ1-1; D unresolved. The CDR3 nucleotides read TGTGCCAGCAGCTTTCACACTGAAGCTTTCTTT. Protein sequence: CASSFHTEAFF.